The present T cell receptor beta chain was sequenced within a study of blood T cell repertoires in COVID-19. This clone was recorded only once. TCRdb keeps only in-frame clones here, not all; method: immunoSEQ multiplex PCR. Of about 73,000 clones listed, 83% are singletons. This CDR3 is built from 13 residues. Germline V gene data show CDR1 as SGHNT and CDR2 as YYREEE (reference sequence). The V end was cut by 0 bases, the J end by 6 bases, with 6 bases between. Sample: peripheral blood. The rearrangement uses TRBV5-4 and TRBJ2-2; maybe TRBD1 (6 bases). The origin of this receptor is a man aged 50 to 59 with active COVID-19. This CDR3 reads CASSLEGAGELFF. In DNA, the CDR3 is TGTGCCAGCAGCTTGGAGGGGGCCGGGGAGCTGTTTTTT.